The rows below give T cell receptor beta chains drawn from one sample of a study of OX40 agonist ivuxolimab in advanced cancers. The protocol was immunoSEQ multiplex PCR, while the TCRdb copy is restricted to in-frame clones and leaves out a portion. The sample includes approximately 70,000 clones, roughly 83% of them seen just once. Material: CD4+ or CD8+ T cells sorted from blood, obtained in a trial of the OX40 agonist ivuxolimab. The origin of the receptors is an adult with an advanced solid tumor such as melanoma, head and neck, liver or kidney cancer. CDR3s include the opening cysteine and the closing phenylalanine or tryptophan. The order of the fields is clone size, D gene, J gene, V gene, CDR3 protein, CDR3 DNA. The D gene is left open where the match is weak. Expanded clones are given a class, and other clones once, few, many or no size at all.

>once|-|TRBJ2-3|TRBV7-3
CASSLTPSPADTQYF
TGTGCCAGCAGCTTAACTCCGAGTCCCGCAGATACGCAGTATTTT
>-|-|TRBJ2-5|TRBV10-3
CAISRVTGKKGGETQYF
TGTGCCATCAGTCGAGTAACAGGGAAAAAAGGGGGTGAGACCCAGTACTTC
>once|-|TRBJ2-2|TRBV7-9
CASSLAGANTGELFF
TGTGCCAGCAGCTTAGCGGGAGCGAACACCGGGGAGCTGTTTTTT
>-|-|TRBJ2-1|TRBV4-1
CASSYYSAGGNEQFF
TGCGCCAGCAGCTATTACTCCGCGGGTGGGAATGAGCAGTTCTTC
>-|-|TRBJ1-2|TRBV5-6
CASSGTDNYGYTF
TGTGCCAGCAGTGGAACAGATAACTATGGCTACACCTTC
>-|-|TRBJ1-2|TRBV6-6
CASSYSGRGNYGYTF
TGTGCCAGCAGTTACTCTGGACGGGGTAACTATGGCTACACCTTC
>-|-|TRBJ1-2|TRBV6-1
CASSLRSGGSYGYTF
TGTGCCAGCAGTCTACGATCCGGGGGAAGCTATGGCTACACCTTC
>large|-|TRBJ2-2|TRBV9
CASSYFGGELFF
TGTGCCAGCAGCTATTTCGGCGGGGAGCTGTTTTTT
>few|-|TRBJ1-5|TRBV18
CASSPRNLGLNQPQHF
TGTGCCAGCTCACCACGTAACCTGGGCCTCAATCAGCCCCAGCATTTT
>once|TRBD2|TRBJ2-7|TRBV7-9
CASSSSGRAGYEQYF
TGTGCCAGCAGCTCCAGCGGGAGGGCCGGTTACGAGCAGTACTTC
>-|TRBD1|TRBJ2-1|TRBV5-4
CASSFKTGSMYNEQFF
TGTGCCAGCAGCTTTAAGACAGGGTCAATGTACAATGAGCAGTTCTTC
>-|-|TRBJ1-2|TRBV9
CASSATPGMYGYTF
TGTGCCAGCAGCGCCACCCCGGGAATGTATGGCTACACCTTC
>-|TRBD2|TRBJ2-1|TRBV7-3
CASSLGPTSGSSYNEQFF
TGTGCCAGCAGCTTAGGCCCGACTAGCGGGAGCTCCTACAATGAGCAGTTCTTC
>-|-|TRBJ1-2|TRBV4-2
CASSQTGPYGYTF
TGTGCCAGCAGCCAAACAGGGCCTTACGGCTACACCTTC
>-|-|TRBJ1-5|TRBV18
CASSPAGSNQPQHF
TGTGCCAGCTCACCAGCCGGCAGCAATCAGCCCCAGCATTTT
>-|-|TRBJ1-4|TRBV5-1
CASREGSGDEKLFF
TGCGCCAGCAGGGAGGGATCTGGGGATGAAAAACTGTTTTTT
>-|-|TRBJ1-5|TRBV5-6
CASSLGGGKNQPQHF
TGTGCCAGCAGCTTGGGGGGAGGTAAGAATCAGCCCCAGCATTTT
>-|-|TRBJ1-1|TRBV10-3
CAISGHEGRMGEAFF
TGTGCCATCAGTGGGCACGAGGGTCGGATGGGTGAAGCTTTCTTT
>-|TRBD2|TRBJ2-2|TRBV5-1
CASSLSNTAGPRGGELFF
TGCGCCAGCAGCTTGTCGAACACAGCGGGGCCAAGGGGCGGGGAGCTGTTTTTT
>-|-|TRBJ2-7|TRBV6-6
CASSYKGGSYEQYF
TGTGCCAGCAGCTATAAGGGGGGCTCCTACGAGCAGTACTTC
>-|-|TRBJ2-3|TRBV6-1
CASSELGGTSTDTQYF
TGTGCCAGCAGTGAACTTGGGGGCACGAGCACAGATACGCAGTATTTT
>-|-|TRBJ1-1|TRBV7-9
CASSSISGQTLNTEAFF
TGTGCCAGCAGCTCAATCTCTGGACAGACTTTGAACACTGAAGCTTTCTTT
>-|TRBD1|TRBJ1-2|TRBV7-2
CASSLNQGAPFGYTF
TGTGCCAGCAGTTTAAACCAGGGGGCCCCCTTCGGCTACACCTTC
>-|TRBD1|TRBJ1-1|TRBV2
CASRQGGVNTEAFF
TGTGCCAGCAGACAGGGGGGAGTGAACACTGAAGCTTTCTTT
>-|-|TRBJ1-2|TRBV23-1
CASSLPIVRGYTF
TGCGCCAGCAGTCTCCCCATCGTCCGGGGCTACACCTTC
>-|-|TRBJ2-7|TRBV2
CASRVGISYEQYF
TGTGCCAGCAGAGTCGGTATTTCCTACGAGCAGTACTTC
>-|TRBD1|TRBJ2-7|TRBV6-6
CASSYERQGRGGQYF
TGTGCCAGCAGTTACGAGCGACAGGGCCGAGGAGGGCAGTACTTC
>-|TRBD2|TRBJ2-2|TRBV30
CAWSMGGGNTGELFF
TGTGCCTGGAGTATGGGGGGGGGAAACACCGGGGAGCTGTTTTTT
>-|-|TRBJ2-7|TRBV11-3
CASSLDGYEQYF
TGTGCCAGCAGCTTGGACGGCTACGAGCAGTACTTC
>-|-|TRBJ1-4|TRBV2
CASKNLADEKLFF
TGTGCCAGCAAGAACCTCGCGGATGAAAAACTGTTTTTT
>-|TRBD1|TRBJ2-5|TRBV23-1
CASSQSRQGESGGRRETQYF
TGCGCCAGCAGTCAATCTCGACAGGGGGAGTCAGGGGGGCGACGAGAGACCCAGTACTTC
>once|-|TRBJ1-1|TRBV11-3
CASSLEGLLNTEAFF
TGTGCCAGCAGCTTAGAAGGACTATTGAACACTGAAGCTTTCTTT
>-|-|TRBJ2-1|TRBV5-1
CASSPKTGAADPFF
TGCGCCAGCAGCCCCAAAACTGGAGCCGCGGATCCGTTCTTC
>-|-|TRBJ2-7|TRBV29-1
CSVVEGAGYEQYF
TGCAGCGTTGTAGAAGGTGCCGGGTACGAGCAGTACTTC
>-|-|TRBJ2-7|TRBV7-8
CASSSPGVRVQYF
TGTGCCAGCAGCTCCCCCGGGGTGCGGGTGCAGTACTTC
>-|-|TRBJ1-1|TRBV5-4
CASSPRGWNTEAFF
TGTGCCAGCAGCCCCAGGGGATGGAACACTGAAGCTTTCTTT
>-|-|TRBJ1-6|TRBV6-1
CASSDRRATPSPLHF
TGTGCCAGCAGTGACCGCAGGGCAACTCCATCACCCCTCCACTTT
>-|TRBD2|TRBJ2-1|TRBV7-2
CASSLVGGGRNAYNEQFF
TGTGCCAGCAGCTTAGTTGGTGGCGGGAGGAACGCCTACAATGAGCAGTTCTTC
>-|-|TRBJ1-3|TRBV2
CASNGFSSSGNTIYF
TGTGCCAGCAACGGGTTCTCCTCCTCTGGAAACACCATATATTTT
>-|-|TRBJ2-6|TRBV7-8
CASSPLPSSGANVLTF
TGTGCCAGCAGCCCCTTACCCAGCTCTGGGGCCAACGTCCTGACTTTC
>once|TRBD2|TRBJ2-2|TRBV11-2
CASSLRLAGASNTGELFF
TGTGCCAGTTCGTTAAGGCTAGCGGGAGCTTCGAACACCGGGGAGCTGTTTTTT
>-|-|TRBJ2-1|TRBV14
CASSQEGGVAYNEQFF
TGTGCCAGCAGCCAAGAAGGAGGGGTTGCGTACAATGAGCAGTTCTTC
>-|TRBD1|TRBJ2-1|TRBV18
CASSPPTGGFNEQFF
TGTGCCAGCTCACCACCGACAGGGGGTTTTAATGAGCAGTTCTTC
>-|-|TRBJ1-2|TRBV30
CAWSVPGGRIHRGYTF
TGTGCCTGGAGTGTACCGGGGGGAAGGATCCATCGTGGCTACACCTTC
>-|-|TRBJ1-3|TRBV27
CASSLSQGNTIYF
TGTGCCAGCAGTTTATCCCAAGGAAACACCATATATTTT
>-|-|TRBJ2-7|TRBV11-3
CASSLTGDRNEQYF
TGTGCCAGCAGCCTAACTGGAGACAGGAACGAGCAGTACTTC
>-|TRBD2|TRBJ2-7|TRBV4-1
CASSQDSGRAPEQYF
TGCGCCAGCAGCCAAGATAGCGGGAGGGCTCCCGAGCAGTACTTC
>once|-|TRBJ2-1|TRBV11-2
CASKAYNEQFF
TGTGCCAGCAAGGCCTACAATGAGCAGTTCTTC
>-|-|TRBJ2-1|TRBV5-5
CASSRASSSYNEQFF
TGTGCCAGCAGCCGGGCGTCGAGCTCCTACAATGAGCAGTTCTTC
>-|-|TRBJ1-1|TRBV7-8
CASSLGQLMEAFF
TGTGCCAGCAGCTTAGGACAGCTTATGGAAGCTTTCTTT
>once|-|TRBJ1-3|TRBV9
CASSVGGGSGNTIYF
TGTGCCAGCAGCGTAGGAGGTGGATCTGGAAACACCATATATTTT
>few|-|TRBJ1-1|TRBV6-1
CASMSTALTEAFF
TGTGCCAGCATGAGTACCGCTTTAACTGAAGCTTTCTTT
>-|-|TRBJ1-1|TRBV18
CASSPAAGLMNTEAFF
TGTGCCAGCTCACCCGCTGCAGGGTTAATGAACACTGAAGCTTTCTTT